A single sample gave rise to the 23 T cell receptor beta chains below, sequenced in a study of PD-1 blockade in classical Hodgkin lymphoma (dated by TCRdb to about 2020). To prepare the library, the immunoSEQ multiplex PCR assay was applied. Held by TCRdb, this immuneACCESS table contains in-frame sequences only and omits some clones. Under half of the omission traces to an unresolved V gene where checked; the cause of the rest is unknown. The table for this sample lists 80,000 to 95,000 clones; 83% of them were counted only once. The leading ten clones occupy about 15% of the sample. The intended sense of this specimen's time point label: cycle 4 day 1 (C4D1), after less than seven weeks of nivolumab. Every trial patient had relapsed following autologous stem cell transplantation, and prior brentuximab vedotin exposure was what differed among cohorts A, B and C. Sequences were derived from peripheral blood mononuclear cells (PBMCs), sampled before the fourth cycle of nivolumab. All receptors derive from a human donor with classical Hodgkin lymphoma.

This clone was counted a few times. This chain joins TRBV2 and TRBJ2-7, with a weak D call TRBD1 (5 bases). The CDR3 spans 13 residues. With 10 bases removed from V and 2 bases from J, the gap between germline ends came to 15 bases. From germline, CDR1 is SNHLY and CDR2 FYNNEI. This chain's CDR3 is CANKGATTYEQYF. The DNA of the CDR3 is TGTGCCAACAAAGGGGCCACAACCTACGAGCAGTACTTC.

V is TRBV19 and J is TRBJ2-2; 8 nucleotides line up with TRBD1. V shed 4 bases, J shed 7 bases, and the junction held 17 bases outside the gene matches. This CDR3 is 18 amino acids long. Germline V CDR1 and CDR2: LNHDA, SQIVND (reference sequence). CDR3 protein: CASSSQQGARRYGGELFF. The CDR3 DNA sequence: TGTGCCAGTAGTAGCCAGCAGGGGGCGCGAAGGTATGGCGGGGAGCTGTTTTTT.

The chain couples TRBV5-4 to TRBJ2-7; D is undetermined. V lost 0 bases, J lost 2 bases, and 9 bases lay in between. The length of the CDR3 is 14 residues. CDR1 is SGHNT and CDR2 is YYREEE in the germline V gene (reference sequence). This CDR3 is CASSLGARTYEQYF. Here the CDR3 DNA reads TGTGCCAGCAGCTTGGGGGCCAGGACCTACGAGCAGTACTTC.

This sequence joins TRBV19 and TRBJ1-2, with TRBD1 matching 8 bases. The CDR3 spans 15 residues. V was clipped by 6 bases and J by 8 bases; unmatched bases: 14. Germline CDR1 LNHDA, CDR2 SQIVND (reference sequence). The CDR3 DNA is TGTGCCAGTAGGTCTCAGGGGGCCCTCACCACCGGCTACACCTTC. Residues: CASRSQGALTTGYTF. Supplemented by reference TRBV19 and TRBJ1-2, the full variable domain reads DGGITQSPKYLFRKEGQNVTLSCEQNLNHDAMYWYRQDPGQGLRLIYYSQIVNDFQKGDIAEGYSVSREKKESFPLTVTSAQKNPTAFYLCASRSQGALTTGYTFGSGTRLTVV.

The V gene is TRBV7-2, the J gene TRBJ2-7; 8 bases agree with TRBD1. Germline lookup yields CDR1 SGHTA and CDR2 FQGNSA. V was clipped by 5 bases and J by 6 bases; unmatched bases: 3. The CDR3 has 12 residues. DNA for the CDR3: TGTGCCAGCAGCGACAGGGGCTTCGAGCAGTACTTC. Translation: CASSDRGFEQYF.

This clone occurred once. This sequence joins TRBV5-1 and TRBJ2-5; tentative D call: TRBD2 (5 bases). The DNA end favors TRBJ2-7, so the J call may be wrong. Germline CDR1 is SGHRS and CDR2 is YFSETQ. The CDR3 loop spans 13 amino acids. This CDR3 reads CASSHGLDYEQYF. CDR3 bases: TGCGCCAGCAGCCACGGACTTGATTACGAGCAGTACTTC.

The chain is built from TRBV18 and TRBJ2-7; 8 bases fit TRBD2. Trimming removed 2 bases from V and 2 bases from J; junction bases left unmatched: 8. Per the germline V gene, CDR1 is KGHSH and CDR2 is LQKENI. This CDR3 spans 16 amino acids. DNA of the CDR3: TGTGCCAGCTCACCATATCCCGGGAGGGGCACCTACGAGCAGTACTTC. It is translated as CASSPYPGRGTYEQYF.

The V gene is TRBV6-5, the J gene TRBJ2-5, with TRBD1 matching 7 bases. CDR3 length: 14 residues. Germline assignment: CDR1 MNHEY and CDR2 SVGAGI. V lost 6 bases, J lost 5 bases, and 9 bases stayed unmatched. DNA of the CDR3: TGTGCCAGCAGCATCAGACAGGGCGGCGAGACCCAGTACTTC. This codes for CASSIRQGGETQYF.

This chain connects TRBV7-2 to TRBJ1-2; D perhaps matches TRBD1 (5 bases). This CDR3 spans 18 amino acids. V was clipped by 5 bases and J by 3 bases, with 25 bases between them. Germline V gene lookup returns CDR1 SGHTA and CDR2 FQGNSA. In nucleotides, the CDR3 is TGTGCCAGCAGCGGACTAATCTGGGGGACCTTCCTCGACTATGGCTACACCTTC. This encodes CASSGLIWGTFLDYGYTF.

CDR3: CASSQGLEDTGELFF. CDR3 bases: TGCGCCAGCAGCCAAGGGCTAGAGGACACCGGGGAGCTGTTTTTT. The rearrangement uses TRBV4-3 and TRBJ2-2; unclear D gene. This CDR3 comprises 15 residues. Between the trimmed V and J ends, which lost 1 base and 3 bases, there was a span of 9 bases. CDR1 and CDR2 (germline): LGHNA, YSLEER.

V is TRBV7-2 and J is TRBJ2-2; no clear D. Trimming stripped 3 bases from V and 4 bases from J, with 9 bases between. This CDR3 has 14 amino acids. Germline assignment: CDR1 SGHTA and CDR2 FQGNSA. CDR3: CASSFLITTGELFF. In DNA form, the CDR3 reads TGTGCCAGCAGCTTTCTCATTACCACCGGGGAGCTGTTTTTT.

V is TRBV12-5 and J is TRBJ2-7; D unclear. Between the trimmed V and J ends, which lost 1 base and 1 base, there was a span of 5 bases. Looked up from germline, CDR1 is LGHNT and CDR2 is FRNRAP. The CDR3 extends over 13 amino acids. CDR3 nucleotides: TGTGCTAGTGGTTTGGACCGTTCCTACGAGCAGTACTTC. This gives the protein CASGLDRSYEQYF.

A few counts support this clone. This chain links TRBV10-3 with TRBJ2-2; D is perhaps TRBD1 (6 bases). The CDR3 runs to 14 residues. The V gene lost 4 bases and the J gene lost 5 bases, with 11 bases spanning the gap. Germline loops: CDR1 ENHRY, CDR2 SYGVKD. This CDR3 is CAISGGQLTGELFF. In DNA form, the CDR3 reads TGTGCCATCAGTGGAGGACAGCTGACCGGGGAGCTGTTTTTT.

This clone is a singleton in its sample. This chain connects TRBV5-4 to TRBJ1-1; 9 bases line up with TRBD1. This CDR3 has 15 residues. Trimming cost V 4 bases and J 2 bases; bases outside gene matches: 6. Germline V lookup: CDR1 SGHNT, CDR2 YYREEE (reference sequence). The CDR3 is CASSPRTGENTEAFF. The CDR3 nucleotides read TGTGCCAGCAGCCCCCGGACAGGGGAAAACACTGAAGCTTTCTTT.

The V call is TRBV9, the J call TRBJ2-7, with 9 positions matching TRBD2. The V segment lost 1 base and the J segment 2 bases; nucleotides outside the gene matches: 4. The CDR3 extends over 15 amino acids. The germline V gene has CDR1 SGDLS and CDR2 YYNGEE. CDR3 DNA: TGTGCCAGCAGCGTATCTAGCGGGATCACCTACGAGCAGTACTTC. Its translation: CASSVSSGITYEQYF.

The CDR3 DNA reads TGTGCCAGCAGCGTAATCGGAGGCACAGATACGCAGTATTTT. Protein: CASSVIGGTDTQYF. The rearrangement uses TRBV9 and TRBJ2-3, with D unclear. This CDR3 is 14 amino acids long. V was cut by 1 base and J by 1 base, with 7 bases left in between. CDR1 and CDR2 (germline): SGDLS, YYNGEE.

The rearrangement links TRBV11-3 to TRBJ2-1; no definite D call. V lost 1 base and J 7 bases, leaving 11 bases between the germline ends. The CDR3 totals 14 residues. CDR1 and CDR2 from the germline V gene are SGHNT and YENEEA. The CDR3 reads CASSLGVLGNEQFF. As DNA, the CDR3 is TGTGCCAGCAGCTTAGGGGTCTTAGGGAATGAGCAGTTCTTC.

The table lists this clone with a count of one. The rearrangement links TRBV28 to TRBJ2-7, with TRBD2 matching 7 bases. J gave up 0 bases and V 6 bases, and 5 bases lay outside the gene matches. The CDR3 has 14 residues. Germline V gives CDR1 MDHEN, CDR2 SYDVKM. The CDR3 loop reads CASRWGGSSYEQYF. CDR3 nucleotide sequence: TGTGCCAGCAGGTGGGGAGGGAGCTCCTACGAGCAGTACTTC.

DNA of the CDR3: TGTGCCATCAGCACTAGCGGAAACAACAATGAGCAGTTCTTC. The encoded protein is CAISTSGNNNEQFF. This sequence joins TRBV10-3 and TRBJ2-1; 8 bases align to TRBD2. This CDR3 spans 14 amino acids. Germline loops: CDR1 ENHRY, CDR2 SYGVKD. The V and J ends lost 6 bases and 5 bases, in that order; junction bases with no gene match: 6.

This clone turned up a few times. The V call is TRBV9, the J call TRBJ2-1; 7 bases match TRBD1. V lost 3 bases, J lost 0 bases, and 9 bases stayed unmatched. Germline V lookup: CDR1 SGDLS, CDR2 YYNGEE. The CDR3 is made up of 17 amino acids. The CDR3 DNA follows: TGTGCCAGCAGCGCAGAGGGGGCCGGAGGCTCCTACAATGAGCAGTTCTTC. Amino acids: CASSAEGAGGSYNEQFF.

The CDR3, as DNA: TGTGCCAGTCGGACGGCGGACACAGATACGCAGTATTTT. Protein: CASRTADTDTQYF. V is TRBV19 and J is TRBJ2-3; D remains ambiguous. CDR1 LNHDA and CDR2 SQIVND come from the germline V gene (reference sequence). The ends were cut back, 8 bases at V and 2 bases at J, with 11 bases in the middle. This CDR3 has 13 amino acids.

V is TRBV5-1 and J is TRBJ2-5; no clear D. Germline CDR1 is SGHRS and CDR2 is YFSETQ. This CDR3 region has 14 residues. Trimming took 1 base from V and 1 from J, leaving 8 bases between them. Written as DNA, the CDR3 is TGCGCCAGCAGCTTGACCGGCGTCCAAGAGACCCAGTACTTC. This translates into CASSLTGVQETQYF.

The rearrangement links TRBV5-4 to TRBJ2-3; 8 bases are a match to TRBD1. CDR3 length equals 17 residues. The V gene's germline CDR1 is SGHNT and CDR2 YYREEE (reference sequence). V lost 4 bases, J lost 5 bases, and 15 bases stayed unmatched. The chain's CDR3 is CASSPGPDRASRDTQYF. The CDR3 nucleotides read TGTGCCAGCAGCCCCGGCCCGGACAGGGCGTCAAGAGATACGCAGTATTTT. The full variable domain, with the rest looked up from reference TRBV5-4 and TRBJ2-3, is ETGVTQSPTHLIKTRGQQVTLRCSSQSGHNTVSWYQQALGQGPQFIFQYYREEENGRGNFPPRFSGLQFPNYSSELNVNALELDDSALYLCASSPGPDRASRDTQYFGPGTRLTVL.